The next 3 T cell receptor beta chains were all read from a single sample in a study of cytomegalovirus exposure and HLA in healthy donors. Here immunoSEQ multiplex PCR was the method, and the copy in TCRdb shows in-frame clones only, minus some. The data contain fewer than 75,000 clones, around 96% of them singletons. Sequenced material: PBMCs. The origin of the receptors is a young man in good health and CMV-seronegative.

The chain couples TRBV5-5 to TRBJ1-1; the D gene is possibly TRBD1 (5 bases). V lost 4 bases to trimming and J lost 11 bases, with 21 bases between them. There are 14 residues in the CDR3. Germline CDR1 reads SGHKS; CDR2 reads YYEKEE (reference sequence). This CDR3 reads CASSQRAGRVSAFF. CDR3 in DNA: TGTGCCAGCAGCCAAAGGGCAGGGAGGGTCAGCGCTTTCTTT.

The chain is built from TRBV10-3 and TRBJ2-2, with TRBD1 matching 7 bases. Trimming cost V 6 bases and J 5 bases; bases outside gene matches: 9. Germline CDR1 reads ENHRY; CDR2 reads SYGVKD. This CDR3 comprises 15 residues. CDR3 DNA sequence: TGTGCCATCAGCTCCACAGGGGATCGGACCGGGGAGCTGTTTTTT. Protein product: CAISSTGDRTGELFF.

The chain uses TRBV7-6 and TRBJ2-7; TRBD1 agrees at 10 bases. In germline, CDR1 is SGHVS, CDR2 FNYEAQ. The V gene end was trimmed by 4 bases and the J gene end by 5 bases; junction bases not matched to a gene: 2. The CDR3 contains 13 residues. In DNA, the CDR3 is TGTGCCAGCAGCTGGGGACAGGGGAACGAGCAGTACTTC. This encodes CASSWGQGNEQYF. Full variable domain (remainder filled in from reference TRBV7-6 and TRBJ2-7): GAGVSQSPRYKVTKRGQDVALRCDPISGHVSLYWYRQALGQGPEFLTYFNYEAQQDKSGLPNDRFSAERPEGSISTLTIQRTEQRDSAMYRCASSWGQGNEQYFGPGTRLTVT.